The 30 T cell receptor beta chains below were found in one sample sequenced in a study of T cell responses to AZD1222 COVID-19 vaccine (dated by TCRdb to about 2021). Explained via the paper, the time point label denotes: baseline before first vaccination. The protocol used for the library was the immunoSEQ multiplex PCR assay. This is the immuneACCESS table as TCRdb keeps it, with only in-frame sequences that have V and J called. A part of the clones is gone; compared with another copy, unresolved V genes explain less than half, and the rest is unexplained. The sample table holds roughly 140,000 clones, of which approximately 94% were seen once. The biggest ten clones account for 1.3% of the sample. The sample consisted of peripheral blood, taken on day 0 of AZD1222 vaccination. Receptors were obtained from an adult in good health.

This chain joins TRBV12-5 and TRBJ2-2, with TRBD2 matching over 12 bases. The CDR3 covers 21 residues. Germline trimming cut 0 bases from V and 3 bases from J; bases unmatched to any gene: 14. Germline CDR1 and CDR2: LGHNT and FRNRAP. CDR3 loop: CASGLVPTSGRLSLDTGELFF. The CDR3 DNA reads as TGTGCTAGTGGTTTGGTACCTACTAGCGGGAGGTTGTCCCTGGACACCGGGGAGCTGTTTTTT.

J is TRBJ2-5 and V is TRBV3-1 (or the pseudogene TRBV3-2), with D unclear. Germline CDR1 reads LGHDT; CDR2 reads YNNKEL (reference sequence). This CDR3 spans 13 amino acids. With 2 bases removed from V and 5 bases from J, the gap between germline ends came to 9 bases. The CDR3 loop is CASSQTVGETQYF. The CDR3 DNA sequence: TGTGCCAGCAGCCAAACGGTAGGGGAGACCCAGTACTTC.

The CDR3 bases are TGTGCCAGCTCACCGCTCCAGGGGGCGTTTAGCACCGGGGAGCTGTTTTTT. Protein sequence: CASSPLQGAFSTGELFF. The rearrangement links TRBV18 to TRBJ2-2; 8 positions match TRBD1. The CDR3 contains 17 residues. The germline V gene encodes CDR1 KGHSH and CDR2 LQKENI. The trim removed 3 bases at V and 4 bases at J, leaving 10 bases unmatched.

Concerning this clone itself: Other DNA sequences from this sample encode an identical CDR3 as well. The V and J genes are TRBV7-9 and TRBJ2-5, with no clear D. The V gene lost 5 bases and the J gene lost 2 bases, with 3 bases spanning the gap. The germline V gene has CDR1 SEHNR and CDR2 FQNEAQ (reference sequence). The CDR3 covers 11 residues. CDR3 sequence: CASSPQETQYF. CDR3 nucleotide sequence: TGTGCCAGCAGCCCTCAAGAGACCCAGTACTTC.

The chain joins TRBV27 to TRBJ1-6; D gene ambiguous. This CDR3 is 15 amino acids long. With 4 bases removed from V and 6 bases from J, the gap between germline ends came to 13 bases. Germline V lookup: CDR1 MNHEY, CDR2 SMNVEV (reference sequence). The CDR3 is CASSWGGLGNSPLHF. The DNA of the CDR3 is TGTGCCAGCAGTTGGGGAGGTCTCGGTAATTCACCCCTCCACTTT.

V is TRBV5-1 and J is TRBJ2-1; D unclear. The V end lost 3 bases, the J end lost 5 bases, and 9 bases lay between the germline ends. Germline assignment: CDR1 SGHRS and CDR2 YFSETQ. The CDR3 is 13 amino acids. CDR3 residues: CASSSITDNEQFF. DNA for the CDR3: TGCGCCAGCAGCTCGATAACGGACAATGAGCAGTTCTTC.

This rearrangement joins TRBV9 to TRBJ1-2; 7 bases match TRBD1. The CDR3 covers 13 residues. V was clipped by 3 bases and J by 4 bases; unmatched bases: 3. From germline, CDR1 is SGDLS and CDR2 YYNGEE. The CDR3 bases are TGTGCCAGCAGCGAAAACAGGGGCTATGGCTACACCTTC. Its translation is CASSENRGYGYTF.

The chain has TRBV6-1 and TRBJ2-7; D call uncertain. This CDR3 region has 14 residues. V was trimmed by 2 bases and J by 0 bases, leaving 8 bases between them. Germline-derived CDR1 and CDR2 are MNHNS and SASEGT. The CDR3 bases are TGTGCCAGCAGTGAATTAGGGAACTCCTACGAGCAGTACGTC. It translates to CASSELGNSYEQYV.

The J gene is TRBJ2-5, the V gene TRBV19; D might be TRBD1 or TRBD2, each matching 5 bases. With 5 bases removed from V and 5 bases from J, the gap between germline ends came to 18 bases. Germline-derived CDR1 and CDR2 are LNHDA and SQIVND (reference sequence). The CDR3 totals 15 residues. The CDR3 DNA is TGTGCCAGTAGTCGTTCCGGGGCGCTGGGGGAGACCCAGTACTTC. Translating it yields CASSRSGALGETQYF.

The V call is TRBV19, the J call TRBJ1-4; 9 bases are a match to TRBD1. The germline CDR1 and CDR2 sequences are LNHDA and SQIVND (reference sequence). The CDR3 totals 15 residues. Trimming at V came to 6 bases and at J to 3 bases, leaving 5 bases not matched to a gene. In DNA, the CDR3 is TGTGCCAGTAGGCCACAGGGGGCGGCTAATGAAAAACTGTTTTTT. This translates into CASRPQGAANEKLFF.

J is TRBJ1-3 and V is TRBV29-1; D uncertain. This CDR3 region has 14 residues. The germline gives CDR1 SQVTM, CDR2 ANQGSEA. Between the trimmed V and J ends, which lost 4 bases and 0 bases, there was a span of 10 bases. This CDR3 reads CSVADGNSGNTIYF. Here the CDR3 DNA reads TGCAGCGTTGCGGACGGAAACTCTGGAAACACCATATATTTT. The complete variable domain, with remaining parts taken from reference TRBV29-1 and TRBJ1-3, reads SAVISQKPSRDICQRGTSLTIQCQVDSQVTMMFWYRQQPGQSLTLIATANQGSEATYESGFVIDKFPISRPNLTFSTLTVSNMSPEDSSIYLCSVADGNSGNTIYFGEGSWLTVV.

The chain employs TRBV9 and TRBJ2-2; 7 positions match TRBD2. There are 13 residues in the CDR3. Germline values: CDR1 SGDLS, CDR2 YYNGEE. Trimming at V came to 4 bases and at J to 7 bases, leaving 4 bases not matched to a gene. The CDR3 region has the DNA TGTGCCAGCAGCCCGGGGGGAGGCGGGGAGCTGTTTTTT. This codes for CASSPGGGGELFF.

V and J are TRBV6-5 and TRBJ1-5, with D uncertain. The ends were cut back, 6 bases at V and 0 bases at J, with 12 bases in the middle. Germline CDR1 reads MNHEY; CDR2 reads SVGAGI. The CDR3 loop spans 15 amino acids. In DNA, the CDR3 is TGTGCCAGCAGGTCCACAGACTATAGCAATCAGCCCCAGCATTTT. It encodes CASRSTDYSNQPQHF.

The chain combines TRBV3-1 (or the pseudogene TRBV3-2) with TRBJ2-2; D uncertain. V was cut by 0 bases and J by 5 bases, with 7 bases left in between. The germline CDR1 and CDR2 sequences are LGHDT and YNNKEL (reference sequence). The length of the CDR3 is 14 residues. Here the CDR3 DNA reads TGTGCCAGCAGCCAAGATTATATGACCGGGGAGCTGTTTTTT. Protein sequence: CASSQDYMTGELFF.

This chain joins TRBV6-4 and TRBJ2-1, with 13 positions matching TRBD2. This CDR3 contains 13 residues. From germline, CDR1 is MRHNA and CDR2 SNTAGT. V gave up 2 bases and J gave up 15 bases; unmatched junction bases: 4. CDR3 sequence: CASSDRTSGGLFF. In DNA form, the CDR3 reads TGTGCCAGCAGTGACAGGACTAGCGGGGGTTTGTTCTTC.

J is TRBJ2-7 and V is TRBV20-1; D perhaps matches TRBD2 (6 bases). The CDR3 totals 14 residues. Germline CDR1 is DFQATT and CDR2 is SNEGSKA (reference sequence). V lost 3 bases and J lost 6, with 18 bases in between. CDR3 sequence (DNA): TGCAGTGCTAGTCAGACTAGTGGGGTCCCCGAGCAGTACGTC. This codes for CSASQTSGVPEQYV.

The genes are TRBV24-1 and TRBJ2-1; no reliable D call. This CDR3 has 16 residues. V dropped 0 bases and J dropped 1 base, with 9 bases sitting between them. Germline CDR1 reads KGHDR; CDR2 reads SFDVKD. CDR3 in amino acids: CATSDLDVGSYNEQFF. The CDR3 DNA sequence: TGTGCCACCAGTGATTTGGACGTCGGGTCCTACAATGAGCAGTTCTTC.

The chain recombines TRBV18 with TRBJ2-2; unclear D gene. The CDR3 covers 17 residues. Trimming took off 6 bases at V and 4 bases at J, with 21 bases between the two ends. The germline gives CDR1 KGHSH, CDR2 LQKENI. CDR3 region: CASSRSRALDATGELFF. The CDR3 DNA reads TGTGCCAGCTCCCGCAGTAGGGCCCTCGATGCCACCGGGGAGCTGTTTTTT.

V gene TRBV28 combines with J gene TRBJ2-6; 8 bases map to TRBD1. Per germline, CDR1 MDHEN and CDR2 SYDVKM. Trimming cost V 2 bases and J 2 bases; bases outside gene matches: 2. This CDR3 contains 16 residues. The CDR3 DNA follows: TGTGCCAGCAGTTTAGGGGGACAGGCTGGGGCCAACGTCCTGACTTTC. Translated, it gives CASSLGGQAGANVLTF. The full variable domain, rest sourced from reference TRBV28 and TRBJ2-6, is DVKVTQSSRYLVKRTGEKVFLECVQDMDHENMFWYRQDPGLGLRLIYFSYDVKMKEKGDIPEGYSVSREKKERFSLILESASTNQTSMYLCASSLGGQAGANVLTFGAGSRLTVL.

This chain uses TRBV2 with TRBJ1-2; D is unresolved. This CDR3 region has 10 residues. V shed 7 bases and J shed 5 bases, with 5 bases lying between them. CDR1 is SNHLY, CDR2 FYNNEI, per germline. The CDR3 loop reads CASTEYGYTF. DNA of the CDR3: TGTGCCAGCACGGAGTATGGCTACACCTTC.

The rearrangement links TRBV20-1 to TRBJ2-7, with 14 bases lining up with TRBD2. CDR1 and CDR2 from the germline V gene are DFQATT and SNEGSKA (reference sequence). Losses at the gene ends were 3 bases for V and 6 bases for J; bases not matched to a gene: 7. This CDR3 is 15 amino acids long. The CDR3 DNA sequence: TGCAGTGCTAGTGATCCGGGACTAGCGGGAGCCGAGCAGTACGTC. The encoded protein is CSASDPGLAGAEQYV.

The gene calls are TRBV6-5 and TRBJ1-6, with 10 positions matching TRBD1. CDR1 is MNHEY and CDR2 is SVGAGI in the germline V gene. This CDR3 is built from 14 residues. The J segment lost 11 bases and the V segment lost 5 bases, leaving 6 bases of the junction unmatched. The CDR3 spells CASSTGTGVPPLHF. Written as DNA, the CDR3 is TGTGCCAGCAGTACCGGGACAGGGGTCCCACCCCTCCACTTT.

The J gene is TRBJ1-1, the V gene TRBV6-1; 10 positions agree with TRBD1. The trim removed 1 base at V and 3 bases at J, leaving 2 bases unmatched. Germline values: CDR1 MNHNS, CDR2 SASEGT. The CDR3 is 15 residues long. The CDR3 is CASSEEGTGDTEAFF. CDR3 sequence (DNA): TGTGCCAGCAGTGAAGAGGGGACAGGGGACACTGAAGCTTTCTTT.

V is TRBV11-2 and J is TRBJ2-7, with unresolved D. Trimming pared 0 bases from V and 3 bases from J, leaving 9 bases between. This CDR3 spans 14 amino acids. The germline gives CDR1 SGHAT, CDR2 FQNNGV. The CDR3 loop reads CASSLDQQFYEQYV. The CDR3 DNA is TGTGCCAGCAGCTTAGATCAGCAGTTCTACGAGCAGTACGTC.

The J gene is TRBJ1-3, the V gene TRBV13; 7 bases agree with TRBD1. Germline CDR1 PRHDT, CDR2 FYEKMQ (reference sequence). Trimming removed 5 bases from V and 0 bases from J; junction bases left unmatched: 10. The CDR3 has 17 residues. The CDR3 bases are TGTGCCAGCAGCCCAGGGGGAACCAGAAGCTCTGGAAACACCATATATTTT. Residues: CASSPGGTRSSGNTIYF.

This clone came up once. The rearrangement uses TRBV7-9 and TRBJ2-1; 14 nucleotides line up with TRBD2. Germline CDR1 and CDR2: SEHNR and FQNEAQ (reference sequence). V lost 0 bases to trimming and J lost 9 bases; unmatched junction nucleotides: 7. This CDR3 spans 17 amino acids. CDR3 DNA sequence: TGTGCCAGCAGCTTAGCCCTACTGACTAGCGGGAGGGGTGAGCAGTTCTTC. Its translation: CASSLALLTSGRGEQFF.

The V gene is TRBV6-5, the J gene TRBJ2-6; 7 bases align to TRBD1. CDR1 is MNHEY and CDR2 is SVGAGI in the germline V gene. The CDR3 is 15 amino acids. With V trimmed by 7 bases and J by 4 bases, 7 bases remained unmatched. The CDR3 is CASTTTGLGANVLTF. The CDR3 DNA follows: TGTGCCAGCACGACGACAGGGTTAGGGGCCAACGTCCTGACTTTC.

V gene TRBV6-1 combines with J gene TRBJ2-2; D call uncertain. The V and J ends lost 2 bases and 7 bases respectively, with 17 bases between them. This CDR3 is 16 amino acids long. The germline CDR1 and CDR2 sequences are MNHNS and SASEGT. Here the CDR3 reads CASSELSSGVGGELFF. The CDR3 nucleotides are TGTGCCAGCAGTGAATTATCCTCGGGTGTTGGCGGGGAGCTGTTTTTT.

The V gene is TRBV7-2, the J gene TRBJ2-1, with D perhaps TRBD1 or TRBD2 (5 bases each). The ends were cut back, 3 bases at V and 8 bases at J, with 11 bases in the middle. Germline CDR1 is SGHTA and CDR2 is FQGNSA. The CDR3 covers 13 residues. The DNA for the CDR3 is TGTGCCAGCAGCTTCCCGGGACCTCATGAGCAGTTCTTC. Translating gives CASSFPGPHEQFF.

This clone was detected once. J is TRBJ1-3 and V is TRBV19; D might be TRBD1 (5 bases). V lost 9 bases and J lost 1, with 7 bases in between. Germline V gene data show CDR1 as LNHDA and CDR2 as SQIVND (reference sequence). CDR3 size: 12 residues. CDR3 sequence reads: CASGASGNTIYF. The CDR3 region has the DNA TGTGCCAGCGGGGCATCTGGAAACACCATATATTTT.